The source of this T cell receptor (beta chain) is a study of T cell repertoires in cytomegalovirus infection. TCRdb reanalysed the reads using MiXCR and keeps one entry per CDR3 protein. This repertoire shows 230,000 or so distinct CDR3 sequences, about 17% found once; its top ten account for about half. In this sample, this clonotype turned up many times. V gave up 2 bases and J gave up 3 bases, with 10 bases separating them. This CDR3 is built from 14 residues. Germline CDR1 and CDR2: SGHVS and FQNEAQ. The chain joins TRBV7-8 to TRBJ2-5; possible D gene TRBD1, 5 bases. The source material was CD8+ T cells from PBMCs. This receptor was obtained from a human donor in good health (CMV status not recorded). Some clones in this sample may be carry-over from other donors' samples. CDR3 DNA: TGTGCCAGCAGCTTACCGGACACGGAAGAGACCCAGTACTTC. This codes for CASSLPDTEETQYF.